The 29 T cell receptor beta chains below were found in one sample sequenced in a study of CDR3 diversity in severe acne. One entry per CDR3 protein results from TCRdb running MiXCR on the PCR reads. Of under 95,000 distinct CDR3 sequences listed, about 50% are singletons. What was sequenced was blood. The origin of the receptors is a male donor in good health, serving as a control.

V usage is TRBV18 and J usage is TRBJ1-1; 7 positions agree with TRBD1. The CDR3 totals 15 residues. V lost 5 bases to trimming and J lost 1 base; unmatched junction nucleotides: 7. Germline V gene data show CDR1 as KGHSH and CDR2 as LQKENI. CDR3 sequence reads: CASSKWDSSNTEAFF. The CDR3 DNA sequence: TGTGCCAGCTCAAAGTGGGACAGTTCGAACACTGAAGCTTTCTTT.

The V gene is TRBV12-3 or TRBV12-4, the J gene TRBJ2-3; D is perhaps TRBD2 (5 bases). Trimming took 8 bases from V and 11 from J, leaving 32 bases between them. The CDR3 covers 17 residues. Here the CDR3 DNA reads TGTGCCAGCTTAAGGTTCTCTGGACGACCTTCCACAGAGGGGCAGTATTTT. Translation gives CASLRFSGRPSTEGQYF.

The chain uses TRBV20-1 and TRBJ1-2, with a tentative D call TRBD1 (5 bases). The germline V gene has CDR1 DFQATT and CDR2 SNEGSKA (reference sequence). This CDR3 has 14 amino acids. With 2 bases removed from V and 7 bases from J, the gap between germline ends came to 17 bases. The CDR3 DNA reads TGCAGTGCTAGAACCGGGGCGGGCTGGAGTGGCTACACCTTC. Its protein product is CSARTGAGWSGYTF.

The V gene is TRBV9, the J gene TRBJ1-1, with D hard to call. The CDR3 contains 14 residues. The germline V gene has CDR1 SGDLS and CDR2 YYNGEE. V was pared by 2 bases and J by 0 bases, with 8 bases between. CDR3 nucleotides: TGTGCCAGCAGCGTCCAAACCATGAACACTGAAGCTTTCTTT. It yields the protein CASSVQTMNTEAFF.

Of note for this clonotype: The junction does not match germline at one end; this may be a read error. The rearrangement joins TRBV6-5 to TRBJ2-7; D may be TRBD1 or TRBD2 (5 bases each). Looked up from germline, CDR1 is MNHEY and CDR2 is SVGAGI. The CDR3 is made up of 13 amino acids. The CDR3 is CASTWGRNYERCF. CDR3 DNA sequence: TGTGCCAGTACCTGGGGCAGAAACTACGAGCGGTGCTTC.

Concerning this clonotype itself: A read error is possible here, since a much larger clone lies one base away. The chain links TRBV15 to TRBJ2-7; D ambiguous. The ends were cut back, 4 bases at V and 6 bases at J, with 10 bases in the middle. The CDR3 totals 12 residues. CDR1 and CDR2 (germline): LNHNV, YYDKDF (reference sequence). The CDR3 coding sequence is TGTGCCACCAGCAAAGACATGGGCGAGCAGTACTTC. Encoded protein: CATSKDMGEQYF. Based on the CDR3 plus reference TRBV15 and TRBJ2-7, the full variable domain is DAMVIQNPRYQVTQFGKPVTLSCSQTLNHNVMYWYQQKSSQAPKLLFHYYDKDFNNEADTPDNFQSRRPNTSFCFLDIRSPGLGDTAMYLCATSKDMGEQYFGPGTRLTVT.

The gene calls are TRBV20-1 and TRBJ1-6, with TRBD1 matching 9 bases. The V gene end was trimmed by 3 bases and the J gene end by 7 bases; junction bases not matched to a gene: 4. The CDR3 sequence is 14 residues long. Germline V gives CDR1 DFQATT, CDR2 SNEGSKA (reference sequence). CDR3 protein: CSARGGTGNSPLHF. Written as DNA, the CDR3 is TGCAGTGCTAGGGGGGGGACAGGGAATTCACCCCTCCACTTT.

In its sample, this clonotype was seen a few times. CDR3 sequence (DNA): TGCAGCGTCGGGACAGGGATGGGTCAGCCCCAGCATTTT. Translation: CSVGTGMGQPQHF. V gene TRBV29-1 combines with J gene TRBJ1-5; the match to TRBD1 covers 9 bases. This CDR3 has 13 amino acids. The germline V gene encodes CDR1 SQVTM and CDR2 ANQGSEA. J gave up 6 bases and V 6 bases, and 6 bases lay outside the gene matches.

CDR3 sequence reads: CATSAGGYGLYEQYF. The CDR3 nucleotides read TGTGCCACCAGTGCAGGGGGCTACGGACTATACGAGCAGTACTTC. The chain employs TRBV24-1 and TRBJ2-7; 8 nucleotides agree with TRBD1. V shed 5 bases, J shed 4 bases, and the junction held 9 bases outside the gene matches. Germline V gene lookup returns CDR1 KGHDR and CDR2 SFDVKD. The CDR3 consists of 15 residues.

This clonotype turned up a few times. CDR3: CASSVGTAYGYTF. CDR3 nucleotide sequence: TGTGCCAGCAGCGTAGGGACAGCCTATGGCTACACCTTC. V is TRBV9 and J is TRBJ1-2; D is possibly TRBD1 (6 bases). The CDR3 contains 13 residues. Trimming pared 0 bases from V and 4 bases from J, leaving 7 bases between. The germline V gene encodes CDR1 SGDLS and CDR2 YYNGEE.

Points on this clonotype: At one boundary the junction diverges from the germline segment, which might be a read error. The rearrangement links TRBV7-9 to TRBJ2-7; TRBD2 might be the D (6 bases). CDR1 is SEHNR and CDR2 is FQNEAQ in the germline V gene (reference sequence). CDR3 length: 13 residues. The CDR3, as DNA: TGTGTCAGCAGCTTAGGGCGGGACTACGAGCAGTACTTC. It yields the protein CVSSLGRDYEQYF.

This clonotype has at least ten counts. The V call is TRBV29-1, the J call TRBJ1-3; D not resolved. In germline, CDR1 is SQVTM, CDR2 ANQGSEA. The CDR3 extends over 12 amino acids. The germline V and J ends were trimmed by 6 bases and 2 bases, with 8 bases remaining between them. CDR3: CSVLGPGNTIYF. The DNA of the CDR3 is TGCAGCGTGTTAGGCCCTGGAAACACCATATATTTT.

The table lists this clonotype with many counts. This rearrangement joins TRBV30 to TRBJ2-3, with D possibly matching TRBD1 (6 bases). CDR3 size: 14 residues. V was clipped by 5 bases and J by 2 bases, with 14 bases between them. Per the germline V gene, CDR1 is GTSNPN and CDR2 is SVGIG (reference sequence). The DNA of the CDR3 is TGTGCCTGGGAGAGGGACACTAACACAGATACGCAGTATTTT. It is translated as CAWERDTNTDTQYF. The entire variable domain, with the rest obtained from reference TRBV30 and TRBJ2-3, is as follows: SQTIHQWPATLVQPVGSPLSLECTVEGTSNPNLYWYRQAAGRGLQLLFYSVGIGQISSEVPQNLSASRPQDRQFILSSKKLLLSDSGFYLCAWERDTNTDTQYFGPGTRLTVL.

The chain employs TRBV10-3 and TRBJ2-5; the D gene is possibly TRBD1 (6 bases). CDR1 ENHRY and CDR2 SYGVKD come from the germline V gene. The CDR3 is made up of 16 amino acids. Trimming left V 4 bases short and J 1 base short, with 16 bases between. CDR3 region: CAISANVGQSQETQYF. CDR3 coding DNA: TGTGCCATCAGTGCGAACGTCGGACAGTCCCAAGAGACCCAGTACTTC.

V is TRBV20-1 and J is TRBJ1-2; perhaps TRBD1 as D (5 bases). Germline V lookup: CDR1 DFQATT, CDR2 SNEGSKA (reference sequence). The CDR3 extends over 12 amino acids. V lost 8 bases to trimming and J lost 11 bases, with 21 bases between them. CDR3 nucleotide sequence: TGCAGTACACTCGCAGGGAGCCCCCAGTACACCTTC. Protein: CSTLAGSPQYTF.

The table lists this clonotype with a few counts. The rearrangement links TRBV20-1 to TRBJ1-5; 7 nucleotides match TRBD1. The V segment lost 0 bases and the J segment 0 bases; nucleotides outside the gene matches: 5. The CDR3 runs to 16 residues. Germline V lookup: CDR1 DFQATT, CDR2 SNEGSKA (reference sequence). DNA of the CDR3: TGCAGTGCTAGAGATCGGGACAGAATTAGCAATCAGCCCCAGCATTTT. Translation gives CSARDRDRISNQPQHF.

This clonotype was seen only a few times. The V and J genes are TRBV5-1 and TRBJ2-3; 8 nucleotides align to TRBD2. V was pared by 3 bases and J by 2 bases, with 8 bases of the junction left unmatched. This CDR3 comprises 16 residues. CDR1 and CDR2 (germline): SGHRS, YFSETQ. This CDR3 reads CASSYDLAGITDTQYF. The CDR3, as DNA: TGCGCCAGCAGCTATGACTTAGCGGGGATCACAGATACGCAGTATTTT.

Of note for this clonotype: Germline is not matched at one junction end, which may reflect a read error. The V and J genes are TRBV7-9 and TRBJ2-5; D gene ambiguous. The CDR3 consists of 14 residues. Germline CDR1 and CDR2: SEHNR and FQNEAQ (reference sequence). For the CDR3, the DNA is TGTGCCAGCAGCGTTGAAGTAGGGCGAGAGGCCCAGTACTTC. This gives the protein CASSVEVGREAQYF. The complete variable domain, with remaining parts taken from reference TRBV7-9 and TRBJ2-5, reads DTGVSQNPRHKITKRGQNVTFRCDPISEHNRLYWYRQTLGQGPEFLTYFQNEAQLEKSRLLSDRFSAERPKGSFSTLEIQRTEQGDSAMYLCASSVEVGREAQYFGPGTRLLVL.

Worth noting for this clonotype: This is likely a read error, given that the CDR3 carries no conserved phenylalanine or tryptophan at its end. The V gene is TRBV3-1, the J gene TRBJ2-3; 7 bases map to TRBD2. Germline assignment: CDR1 LGHDT and CDR2 YNNKEL (reference sequence). V lost 3 bases to trimming and J lost 3 bases; unmatched junction nucleotides: 6. The CDR3 is 15 residues long. CDR3 DNA sequence: TGTGCCAGCAGCCAGGGGGGAGGGAGAACAGATACGCAGTATTCT. This codes for CASSQGGGRTDTQYS.

This clonotype has a count of ten or more. The CDR3, as DNA: TGTGCCAGCAGCGAACTAACGTCTAGCACAGATACGCAGTATTTT. Protein sequence: CASSELTSSTDTQYF. The gene calls are TRBV6-1 and TRBJ2-3, with D uncertain. CDR3 length: 15 amino acids. The germline V gene encodes CDR1 MNHNS and CDR2 SASEGT. V gave up 6 bases and J gave up 0 bases, with 13 bases separating them.

The chain employs TRBV19 and TRBJ1-2; possibly TRBD1 for D (6 bases). This CDR3 is 13 amino acids long. Germline lookup yields CDR1 LNHDA and CDR2 SQIVND (reference sequence). The germline V and J ends were trimmed by 7 bases and 6 bases, with 15 bases remaining between them. CDR3 bases: TGTGCCAGTAAAGGACAGCATTTCGATGGCTACACCTTC. As protein: CASKGQHFDGYTF.

CDR3 sequence: CSVYRSGRDQYF. DNA of the CDR3: TGCAGCGTTTACCGGTCCGGTCGGGACCAGTACTTC. This chain connects TRBV29-1 to TRBJ2-5; the D gene is possibly TRBD2 (5 bases). The CDR3 consists of 12 residues. Between the trimmed V and J ends, which lost 5 bases and 10 bases, there was a span of 17 bases. Germline CDR1 is SQVTM and CDR2 is ANQGSEA.

The J gene is TRBJ2-3, the V gene TRBV6-5, with D perhaps being TRBD1 or TRBD2 (7 bases each). In germline, CDR1 is MNHEY, CDR2 SVGAGI. This CDR3 has 16 amino acids. Trimming left V 8 bases short and J 4 bases short, with 22 bases between. The CDR3 DNA is TGTGCCAGCTCACCACCGGGAGGAGGGGGCGCAGATACGCAGTATTTT. Protein product: CASSPPGGGGADTQYF.

This clonotype was seen many times. The chain links TRBV4-1 to TRBJ2-7; 8 bases are shared with TRBD1. After removal of 3 bases from V and 1 base from J, the junction contained 29 bases not matched to a gene. This CDR3 region has 23 residues. CDR1 and CDR2 from the germline V gene are MGHRA and YSYEKL. The CDR3 coding sequence is TGCGCCAGCAGCCATCAGTTCCCAATCGCTCCATTAACGGGACAGGTGATTTCCTACGAGCAGTACTTC. Translating it yields CASSHQFPIAPLTGQVISYEQYF.

The rearrangement links TRBV19 to TRBJ1-3; no clear D. The CDR3 totals 15 residues. Germline lookup yields CDR1 LNHDA and CDR2 SQIVND (reference sequence). The ends were cut back, 5 bases at V and 2 bases at J, with 13 bases in the middle. The CDR3 DNA is TGTGCCAGTAGTTTCCTGGGGTCAGCTGGAAACACCATATATTTT. It codes for CASSFLGSAGNTIYF.

The rearrangement joins TRBV29-1 to TRBJ2-5; D is perhaps TRBD1 or TRBD2 (5 bases each). CDR1 SQVTM and CDR2 ANQGSEA come from the germline V gene. Trimming cost V 0 bases and J 6 bases, with 17 bases left between them. The CDR3 is 15 residues long. The DNA of the CDR3 is TGCAGCGTTGAAGAAGGGAGACAGACCAAAAAGACCCAGTACTTC. Translated, it gives CSVEEGRQTKKTQYF.

This clonotype was observed a few times. A much more abundant neighbour one base away suggests this may be a read error. Without the conserved terminal phenylalanine or tryptophan, this CDR3 likely stems from a read error. The rearrangement uses TRBV20-1 and TRBJ2-1; the match to TRBD2 covers 14 bases. V was clipped by 5 bases and J by 6 bases; unmatched bases: 3. The CDR3 is 14 amino acids. CDR1 and CDR2 from the germline V gene are DFQATT and SNEGSKA (reference sequence). CDR3 coding DNA: TGCAGTGCTCCGGGGACTAGCGGGAGCAATGAGCAGTTCTAC. Protein: CSAPGTSGSNEQFY.

The sample holds many counts of this clonotype. This chain uses TRBV28 with TRBJ2-1, with TRBD2 matching 8 bases. V shed 4 bases, J shed 8 bases, and the junction held 7 bases outside the gene matches. Per germline, CDR1 MDHEN and CDR2 SYDVKM. The CDR3 extends over 14 amino acids. CDR3 sequence (DNA): TGTGCCAGCAGTTCGGGGGGGAGAGGGTATGAGCAGTTCTTC. Its translation is CASSSGGRGYEQFF.

The gene calls are TRBV6-4 and TRBJ2-5; D possibly matches TRBD1 or TRBD2 (5 bases each). V was pared by 4 bases and J by 5 bases, with 8 bases between. Germline assignment: CDR1 MRHNA and CDR2 SNTAGT. The CDR3 runs to 12 residues. In DNA form, the CDR3 reads TGTGCCAGCAGTGGGGACGGGGAGACCCAGTACTTC. Translating it yields CASSGDGETQYF.